The next 31 T cell receptor beta chains were all read from a single sample in a study of blood T cell repertoires in COVID-19. Sequencing was performed with immunoSEQ multiplex PCR; in TCRdb, only in-frame clones are kept and a portion is missing. The repertoire consists of roughly 200,000 clones, with roughly 86% occurring once and the leading ten covering more than 4.5%. Source material: peripheral blood. These receptors were taken from a woman in her 70s with active or convalescent COVID-19.

This chain joins TRBV11-2 and TRBJ2-5, with D perhaps TRBD1 (6 bases). The germline CDR1 and CDR2 sequences are SGHAT and FQNNGV. V lost 4 bases to trimming and J lost 0 bases, with 12 bases between them. The CDR3 is 15 amino acids. Here the CDR3 DNA reads TGTGCCAGCAGCTACGCTACAGGGTACCAAGAGACCCAGTACTTC. As protein: CASSYATGYQETQYF.

This clone was recorded a few times. The gene calls are TRBV6-5 and TRBJ1-1, with D perhaps TRBD1 (6 bases). Germline V gene data show CDR1 as MNHEY and CDR2 as SVGAGI. This CDR3 has 13 residues. Trimming removed 6 bases from V and 0 bases from J, with 8 bases in between. CDR3 DNA sequence: TGTGCCAGCAGCCAGGGGTTGAACACTGAAGCTTTCTTT. Translating it yields CASSQGLNTEAFF.

The chain links TRBV3-1 (or the pseudogene TRBV3-2) to TRBJ1-3, with D uncertain. Germline CDR1 is LGHDT and CDR2 is YNNKEL (reference sequence). This CDR3 region has 16 residues. The V and J ends lost 0 bases and 3 bases respectively, with 12 bases between them. The CDR3 reads CASSQDSRLFGNTIYF. The CDR3 DNA is TGTGCCAGCAGCCAAGATAGCCGTTTATTTGGAAACACCATATATTTT.

V is TRBV7-2 and J is TRBJ2-5, with D perhaps matching TRBD1 (6 bases). The CDR3 covers 14 residues. From germline, CDR1 is SGHTA and CDR2 FQGNSA. V was clipped by 8 bases and J by 5 bases, with 18 bases between them. The CDR3 nucleotides are TGTGCCAGCTCAAAAACAGGGTTAAGGGAGACCCAGTACTTC. Encoded protein: CASSKTGLRETQYF. The complete variable domain, with remaining parts taken from reference TRBV7-2 and TRBJ2-5, reads GAGVSQSPSNKVTEKGKDVELRCDPISGHTALYWYRQSLGQGLEFLIYFQGNSAPDKSGLPSDRFSAERTGGSVSTLTIQRTQQEDSAVYLCASSKTGLRETQYFGPGTRLLVL.

This rearrangement joins TRBV7-2 to TRBJ2-1, with 12 bases that match TRBD1. The CDR3 runs to 16 residues. J was trimmed by 9 bases and V by 2 bases; bases with no gene match: 8. Per the germline V gene, CDR1 is SGHTA and CDR2 is FQGNSA. The CDR3 region is CASSLTPGQGAPEQFF. CDR3 sequence (DNA): TGTGCCAGCAGCTTAACCCCGGGACAGGGGGCCCCTGAGCAGTTCTTC.

This clone was recorded only once. This chain joins TRBV5-6 and TRBJ2-1, with D maybe TRBD2 (5 bases). Looked up from germline, CDR1 is SGHDT and CDR2 is YYEEEE. The V end lost 4 bases, the J end lost 6 bases, and 11 bases lay between the germline ends. The CDR3 contains 13 residues. Here the CDR3 reads CASSIRGVNEQFF. The CDR3 DNA is TGTGCCAGCAGCATACGGGGTGTCAATGAGCAGTTCTTC.

This rearrangement joins TRBV13 to TRBJ2-1; the match to TRBD2 covers 8 bases. Germline V CDR1 and CDR2: PRHDT, FYEKMQ (reference sequence). Trimming took 1 base from V and 6 from J; bases not matched to a gene: 5. This CDR3 spans 15 amino acids. The CDR3 nucleotides are TGTGCCAGCAGCTTAGCCCCGGGAGGGTCCAATGAGCAGTTCTTC. It codes for CASSLAPGGSNEQFF.

This clone was seen only once. The chain carries TRBV5-8 and TRBJ2-2; D uncertain. V lost 1 base and J lost 2, with 6 bases in between. Germline V lookup: CDR1 SGHTS, CDR2 YDEGEE. This CDR3 is built from 14 residues. CDR3 sequence reads: CASSLNSNTGELFF. CDR3 DNA sequence: TGTGCCAGCAGCTTGAACAGTAACACCGGGGAGCTGTTTTTT.

The chain joins TRBV5-6 to TRBJ1-3, with D maybe TRBD1 (6 bases). The CDR3 extends over 15 amino acids. Trimming cost V 3 bases and J 7 bases, with 17 bases left between them. CDR1 SGHDT and CDR2 YYEEEE come from the germline V gene. DNA for the CDR3: TGTGCCAGCAGCTCGGACAGAGGGATGCCTAACACCATATATTTT. Amino acids: CASSSDRGMPNTIYF.

The V call is TRBV9, the J call TRBJ1-3, with D perhaps TRBD1 (5 bases). Trimming took 9 bases from V and 0 from J, leaving 13 bases between them. The CDR3 length is 14 residues. Germline V gene lookup returns CDR1 SGDLS and CDR2 YYNGEE. The CDR3 DNA is TGTGCCACCGGTGGGGCTAGCTCTGGAAACACCATATATTTT. Translation gives CATGGASSGNTIYF.

The CDR3 region is CASSVKTGPTGELFF. In DNA, the CDR3 is TGTGCCAGCAGCGTCAAGACAGGACCCACCGGGGAGCTGTTTTTT. J is TRBJ2-2 and V is TRBV9; D is perhaps TRBD1 (6 bases). The CDR3 totals 15 residues. V was clipped by 2 bases and J by 4 bases, with 12 bases between them. Germline V lookup: CDR1 SGDLS, CDR2 YYNGEE.

The CDR3 loop is CATSSDRVNTEAFF. CDR3 nucleotide sequence: TGTGCCACCAGCAGCGACAGGGTCAACACTGAAGCTTTCTTT. The chain uses TRBV15 and TRBJ1-1; TRBD1 agrees at 7 bases. Trimming cost V 3 bases and J 2 bases; bases outside gene matches: 3. Germline values: CDR1 LNHNV, CDR2 YYDKDF (reference sequence). This CDR3 contains 14 residues.

The rearrangement uses TRBV19 and TRBJ2-6; 9 positions match TRBD1. Trimming took 6 bases from V and 1 from J; bases not matched to a gene: 10. This CDR3 has 18 residues. Germline values: CDR1 LNHDA, CDR2 SQIVND (reference sequence). The CDR3 nucleotides read TGTGCCAGTAGCTCCGGACAGGGGATGACTTCTGGGGCCAACGTCCTGACTTTC. This codes for CASSSGQGMTSGANVLTF.

V usage is TRBV27 and J usage is TRBJ2-1; D not resolved. The CDR3 sequence is 12 residues long. Germline V gene lookup returns CDR1 MNHEY and CDR2 SMNVEV (reference sequence). Trimming took off 5 bases at V and 7 bases at J, with 9 bases between the two ends. The DNA for the CDR3 is TGTGCCAGCAGTCCAAATTTGAATGAGCAGTTCTTC. It codes for CASSPNLNEQFF.

V gene TRBV21-1 combines with J gene TRBJ1-2; the table calls TRBD1, which could not be checked here. TRBV21-1 is designated a pseudogene. The CDR3 is made up of 16 amino acids. Here the CDR3 DNA reads TGTGCCAGCAGCAAAGCATGGGGTGACAGGTGTTATGGCTACACCTTC. It yields the protein CASSKAWGDRCYGYTF.

Concerning this clone: At one end the junction does not follow the germline gene, possibly because of a read error. Other DNA sequences within the sample encode an identical CDR3. This rearrangement joins TRBV7-3 to TRBJ1-1, with a tentative D call TRBD1 (5 bases). The CDR3 contains 13 residues. Germline loops: CDR1 SGHTA, CDR2 FQGTGA. CDR3 amino acids: CASSTTSTDQAFF. The DNA of the CDR3 is TGTGCCAGCAGCACAACTTCGACAGATCAAGCTTTTTTT.

V is TRBV5-4 and J is TRBJ2-3; 8 nucleotides agree with TRBD2. The CDR3 loop spans 19 amino acids. The germline CDR1 and CDR2 sequences are SGHNT and YYREEE (reference sequence). With V trimmed by 4 bases and J by 1 base, 17 bases remained unmatched. CDR3 amino acids: CASSPGGLAGPSRTDTQYF. CDR3 DNA: TGTGCCAGCAGCCCTGGAGGGCTAGCGGGTCCTAGCCGCACAGATACGCAGTATTTT. Looking up the rest from reference TRBV5-4 and TRBJ2-3 gives the full variable domain: ETGVTQSPTHLIKTRGQQVTLRCSSQSGHNTVSWYQQALGQGPQFIFQYYREEENGRGNFPPRFSGLQFPNYSSELNVNALELDDSALYLCASSPGGLAGPSRTDTQYFGPGTRLTVL.

The chain is built from TRBV28 and TRBJ2-5; no definite D call. This CDR3 is built from 14 residues. V lost 2 bases and J 1 base, leaving 8 bases between the germline ends. CDR1 MDHEN and CDR2 SYDVKM come from the germline V gene. CDR3 in amino acids: CASSLRRLQETQYF. The CDR3 DNA follows: TGTGCCAGCAGTTTAAGACGACTCCAAGAGACCCAGTACTTC.

V usage is TRBV2 and J usage is TRBJ2-1; no firm D call. The length of the CDR3 is 13 residues. From germline, CDR1 is SNHLY and CDR2 FYNNEI. Trimming shortened V by 10 bases and J by 5 bases, and 15 bases separated the two germline ends. The CDR3 protein is CATARETNNEQFF. Written as DNA, the CDR3 is TGTGCCACCGCCCGCGAAACTAACAATGAGCAGTTCTTC. The complete variable domain, with remaining parts taken from reference TRBV2 and TRBJ2-1, reads EPEVTQTPSHQVTQMGQEVILRCVPISNHLYFYWYRQILGQKVEFLVSFYNNEISEKSEIFDDQFSVERPDGSNFTLKIRSTKLEDSAMYFCATARETNNEQFFGPGTRLTVL.

The V call is TRBV6-5, the J call TRBJ2-2; possibly TRBD2 for D (6 bases). This CDR3 has 13 residues. Germline V gives CDR1 MNHEY, CDR2 SVGAGI. The V end lost 5 bases, the J end lost 6 bases, and 10 bases lay between the germline ends. CDR3 nucleotide sequence: TGTGCCAGCAGTCGGCTAGCGTCCGGGGAGCTGTTTTTT. Its translation: CASSRLASGELFF.

The chain recombines TRBV5-1 with TRBJ2-3; 9 positions agree with TRBD1. Germline V lookup: CDR1 SGHRS, CDR2 YFSETQ. The CDR3 length is 16 residues. The V and J ends lost 4 bases and 4 bases, in that order; junction bases with no gene match: 10. The CDR3: CASSPPGTGRPDTQYF. CDR3 nucleotides: TGCGCCAGCAGCCCGCCAGGGACAGGGCGGCCAGATACGCAGTATTTT. Full variable domain (remainder filled in from reference TRBV5-1 and TRBJ2-3): KAGVTQTPRYLIKTRGQQVTLSCSPISGHRSVSWYQQTPGQGLQFLFEYFSETQRNKGNFPGRFSGRQFSNSRSEMNVSTLELGDSALYLCASSPPGTGRPDTQYFGPGTRLTVL.

This sequence joins TRBV5-1 and TRBJ2-1, with 11 bases identical to TRBD1. V trimming: 1 base; J trimming: 8 bases; junction bases outside the gene matches: 8. The V gene's germline CDR1 is SGHRS and CDR2 YFSETQ. The CDR3 runs to 16 residues. CDR3 residues: CASSLYLGTGGDEQFF. CDR3 coding DNA: TGCGCCAGCAGCTTGTACCTCGGGACAGGGGGAGATGAGCAGTTCTTC.

This sequence joins TRBV3-1 (or the pseudogene TRBV3-2) and TRBJ2-7; no reliable D call. In germline, CDR1 is LGHDT, CDR2 YNNKEL (reference sequence). The CDR3 totals 16 residues. Trimming removed 0 bases at V and 0 bases at J, with 12 bases between. In DNA, the CDR3 is TGTGCCAGCAGCCAAGATGGGTACTCTAGCTCCTACGAGCAGTACTTC. Translation: CASSQDGYSSSYEQYF.

The chain employs TRBV11-2 and TRBJ2-7, with TRBD2 identical over 10 bases. Germline CDR1 reads SGHAT; CDR2 reads FQNNGV. The CDR3 covers 14 residues. The V gene end was trimmed by 5 bases and the J gene end by 9 bases; junction bases not matched to a gene: 10. The DNA for the CDR3 is TGTGCCAGCAGCCCCCGGACTAGCGGCGGACTGCAGTACTTC. The encoded protein is CASSPRTSGGLQYF. Combining the CDR3 with reference TRBV11-2 and TRBJ2-7 gives the whole variable domain EAGVAQSPRYKIIEKRQSVAFWCNPISGHATLYWYQQILGQGPKLLIQFQNNGVVDDSQLPKDRFSAERLKGVDSTLKIQPAKLEDSAVYLCASSPRTSGGLQYFGPGTRLTVT.

This clone was recorded once. The CDR3 is CASSRGTGHNEKLFF. CDR3 DNA: TGTGCCAGCAGTCGGGGGACAGGGCATAATGAAAAACTGTTTTTT. The V gene is TRBV27, the J gene TRBJ1-4, with 9 bases lining up with TRBD1. This CDR3 is 15 amino acids long. J gave up 4 bases and V 5 bases, and 5 bases lay outside the gene matches. Germline values: CDR1 MNHEY, CDR2 SMNVEV (reference sequence).

The J gene is TRBJ1-1, the V gene TRBV30; 8 bases agree with TRBD1. Trimming at V came to 4 bases and at J to 2 bases, leaving 3 bases not matched to a gene. This CDR3 is 13 amino acids long. Per germline, CDR1 GTSNPN and CDR2 SVGIG (reference sequence). The CDR3 DNA reads as TGTGCCTGGAACACAGGGGGTAACACTGAAGCTTTCTTT. Its translation is CAWNTGGNTEAFF.

The CDR3 here is CASSQSGNQPQHF. In nucleotides, the CDR3 is TGTGCCAGCAGCCAATCAGGGAATCAGCCCCAGCATTTT. The chain carries TRBV4-2 and TRBJ1-5; possible D gene TRBD1, 5 bases. The V and J ends lost 2 bases and 4 bases respectively, with 6 bases between them. CDR3 size: 13 residues. Germline V CDR1 and CDR2: LGHNA, YNFKEQ.

The chain combines TRBV3-1 (or the pseudogene TRBV3-2) with TRBJ2-1; 13 nucleotides line up with TRBD2. The length of the CDR3 is 16 residues. V shed 3 bases, J shed 4 bases, and the junction held 3 bases outside the gene matches. From germline, CDR1 is LGHDT and CDR2 YNNKEL (reference sequence). The CDR3 region has the DNA TGTGCCAGCAGCCACGGGACTAGCGGGGCTTACAATGAGCAGTTCTTC. Protein: CASSHGTSGAYNEQFF.

The chain carries TRBV27 and TRBJ2-2; TRBD2 matches 8 bases. V trimming: 8 bases; J trimming: 7 bases; junction bases outside the gene matches: 18. The CDR3 is 17 residues long. The germline V gene encodes CDR1 MNHEY and CDR2 SMNVEV (reference sequence). CDR3 sequence (DNA): TGTGCCAGCTGGACAAGCGGGAGCCTCTCGTTTGGCGGGGAGCTGTTTTTT. Translation: CASWTSGSLSFGGELFF.

The chain couples TRBV27 to TRBJ1-1; TRBD1 matches at 7 bases. CDR1 and CDR2 (germline): MNHEY, SMNVEV (reference sequence). The J segment lost 6 bases and the V segment lost 6 bases, leaving 4 bases of the junction unmatched. This CDR3 spans 12 amino acids. The CDR3 region has the DNA TGTGCCAGCAGGTCCGGGACAGCTGAAGCTTTCTTT. This sequence encodes CASRSGTAEAFF.

The V call is TRBV15, the J call TRBJ2-1; weak D call: TRBD2 (6 bases). The CDR3 is made up of 16 amino acids. Germline V gene data show CDR1 as LNHNV and CDR2 as YYDKDF (reference sequence). V lost 0 bases and J 6 bases, leaving 15 bases between the germline ends. The DNA for the CDR3 is TGTGCCACCAGCAGAGATCCAGGAGGGGTCGGCAATGAGCAGTTCTTC. Translated: CATSRDPGGVGNEQFF.